This TCR beta chain was captured in a study of shared clonotypes between healthy human individuals. Data came from immunoSEQ multiplex PCR; TCRdb stores just in-frame clones and leaves some out. The sample holds about 2.4 million clones; roughly nine tenths are singletons and the top ten take under 0.15%. The germline V and J ends were trimmed by 7 bases and 1 base, with 17 bases remaining between them. The CDR3 has 16 amino acids. The germline CDR1 and CDR2 sequences are SGHRS and YFSETQ. This TCR was recovered from a man aged 18 to 35 in good health. The rearrangement links TRBV5-1 to TRBJ2-2; D is perhaps TRBD2 (6 bases). The sample was naive CD4+ T cells sorted from blood. Sample subset: CD45RA+ positively selected. The CDR3 DNA is TGCGCCAGCCGCCAATCCGGGACTCAGAACACCGGGGAGCTGTTTTTT. Amino acids: CASRQSGTQNTGELFF.